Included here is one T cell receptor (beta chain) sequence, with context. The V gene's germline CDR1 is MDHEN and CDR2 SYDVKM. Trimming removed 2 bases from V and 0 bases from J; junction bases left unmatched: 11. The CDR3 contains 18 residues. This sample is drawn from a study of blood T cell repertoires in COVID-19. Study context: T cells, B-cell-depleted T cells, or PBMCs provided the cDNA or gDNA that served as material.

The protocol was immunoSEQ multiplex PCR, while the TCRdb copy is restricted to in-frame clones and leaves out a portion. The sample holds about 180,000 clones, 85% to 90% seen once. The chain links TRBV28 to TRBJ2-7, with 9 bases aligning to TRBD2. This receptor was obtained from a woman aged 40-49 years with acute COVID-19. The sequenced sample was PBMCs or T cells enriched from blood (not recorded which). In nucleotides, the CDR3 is TGTGCCAGCAGTTTACCTCCGATAGCGGGGGACCGCTCCTACGAGCAGTACTTC. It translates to CASSLPPIAGDRSYEQYF.